The 26 T cell receptor beta chains given below trace back to one sample, sequenced in a study of blood T cells in healthy people across ages. Alongside a J-beta primer mix, a sample-barcoded 5' primer served in a second PCR lasting roughly 6 to 11 cycles. One entry per CDR3 protein results from TCRdb running MiXCR on the 5' RACE reads. Of some 880,000 distinct CDR3 sequences in the sample, 35% to 40% are singletons; the top ten hold approximately 13%. The sample comprised blood. Source of these receptors: a man aged 18 to 29 in good health.

The chain has TRBV9 and TRBJ2-1; 9 bases fit TRBD2. The CDR3 length is 15 residues. Germline CDR1 and CDR2: SGDLS and YYNGEE. V trimming: 4 bases; J trimming: 4 bases; junction bases outside the gene matches: 6. CDR3 DNA sequence: TGTGCCAGCAGCCCTAGCGGGGCCTTGTACAATGAGCAGTTCTTC. It specifies CASSPSGALYNEQFF.

This clonotype was seen a few times. The chain employs TRBV27 and TRBJ1-2, with 9 bases that match TRBD1. With V trimmed by 6 bases and J by 7 bases, 6 bases remained unmatched. Germline loops: CDR1 MNHEY, CDR2 SMNVEV (reference sequence). The length of the CDR3 is 13 residues. CDR3 DNA sequence: TGTGCCAGCAGGGAGGACAGGGGAGGTGGCTACACCTTC. Its protein product is CASREDRGGGYTF.

This chain links TRBV4-2 with TRBJ1-1, with D perhaps TRBD1 (5 bases). V was clipped by 2 bases and J by 1 base, with 20 bases between them. CDR3 size: 18 residues. CDR1 and CDR2 (germline): LGHNA, YNFKEQ. The CDR3 reads CASSQIKNQGRTNTEAFF. The CDR3 DNA reads as TGTGCCAGCAGCCAAATAAAAAACCAGGGACGGACGAACACTGAAGCTTTCTTT.

This clonotype showed up many times. As DNA, the CDR3 is TGTGCTAGTGGTTTGGAAGAGACCCAGTACTTC. It yields the protein CASGLEETQYF. The chain uses TRBV12-5 and TRBJ2-5; D gene unclear. Trimming removed 1 base from V and 3 bases from J, with 0 bases in between. CDR1 and CDR2 from the germline V gene are LGHNT and FRNRAP. The CDR3 covers 11 residues.

This rearrangement joins TRBV30 to TRBJ2-1; D gene ambiguous. CDR3 length: 12 amino acids. Germline-derived CDR1 and CDR2 are GTSNPN and SVGIG (reference sequence). The germline V and J ends were trimmed by 5 bases and 5 bases, with 10 bases remaining between them. The CDR3 reads CAWEVINNEQFF. Here the CDR3 DNA reads TGTGCCTGGGAGGTCATCAACAATGAGCAGTTCTTC.

The chain joins TRBV4-3 to TRBJ2-1, with 14 bases matching TRBD2. This CDR3 is built from 16 residues. CDR1 is LGHNA, CDR2 YSLEER, per germline. With 3 bases clipped from V and 9 bases from J, the junction kept 7 bases outside the gene matches. CDR3 amino acids: CASSQRLAGGPSEQFF. CDR3 coding DNA: TGCGCCAGCAGCCAGAGACTAGCGGGGGGGCCTAGTGAGCAGTTCTTC.

V and J are TRBV20-1 and TRBJ2-1; D possibly corresponds to TRBD2 (5 bases). V lost 3 bases, J lost 6 bases, and 12 bases lay in between. This CDR3 is built from 13 residues. CDR1 and CDR2 (germline): DFQATT, SNEGSKA (reference sequence). CDR3 loop: CSASGLAGNEQFF. The CDR3, as DNA: TGCAGTGCTAGTGGTCTAGCTGGCAATGAGCAGTTCTTC.

This clonotype was observed a few times. The rearrangement joins TRBV29-1 to TRBJ2-7; 11 bases are a match to TRBD2. The CDR3 length is 14 residues. The J segment lost 6 bases and the V segment lost 4 bases, leaving 8 bases of the junction unmatched. Germline V gene data show CDR1 as SQVTM and CDR2 as ANQGSEA. CDR3 nucleotides: TGCAGCGTTGGTACTAGCGGGAGAGACGGCGAGCAGTACTTC. Protein: CSVGTSGRDGEQYF.

In its sample, this clonotype was seen a few times. DNA for the CDR3: TGTGCCAGCAGATCTCAGGGACAAGATGAGCAGTACTTC. It encodes CASRSQGQDEQYF. This chain joins TRBV6-2 or TRBV6-3 and TRBJ2-7; maybe TRBD1 (6 bases). Germline V gene data show CDR1 as MNHEY and CDR2 as SVGEGT. CDR3 length equals 13 residues. The V gene lost 6 bases and the J gene lost 7 bases, with 16 bases spanning the gap.

The rearrangement joins TRBV12-3 or TRBV12-4 to TRBJ2-6; D might be TRBD1 (5 bases). V lost 5 bases, J lost 0 bases, and 14 bases lay in between. The CDR3 loop spans 17 amino acids. This CDR3 is CASSTRQRSSGANVLTF. The CDR3 bases are TGTGCCAGCAGTACCCGACAGAGAAGCTCTGGGGCCAACGTCCTGACTTTC.

The chain has TRBV9 and TRBJ1-2, with D unclear. CDR1 is SGDLS and CDR2 is YYNGEE in the germline V gene. The CDR3 totals 14 residues. V dropped 4 bases and J dropped 0 bases, with 10 bases sitting between them. This CDR3 reads CASSLEAANYGYTF. The CDR3 DNA reads as TGTGCCAGCAGCCTGGAGGCGGCTAACTATGGCTACACCTTC.

This clonotype turned up a few times. The chain is built from TRBV7-9 and TRBJ1-1; TRBD1 might be the D (6 bases). Germline CDR1 SEHNR, CDR2 FQNEAQ (reference sequence). V lost 6 bases and J lost 4, with 21 bases in between. The CDR3 spans 16 residues. For the CDR3, the DNA is TGTGCCAGCAGTTGCCAGAACATAGGGGGGGGCACTGAAGCTTTCTTT. Residues: CASSCQNIGGGTEAFF.

This chain connects TRBV5-6 to TRBJ2-1; D is undetermined. Germline values: CDR1 SGHDT, CDR2 YYEEEE. CDR3 size: 15 residues. The V gene lost 4 bases and the J gene lost 7 bases, with 18 bases spanning the gap. The CDR3 region is CASSLQAKQINEQFF. DNA for the CDR3: TGTGCCAGCAGCCTCCAGGCAAAGCAAATTAATGAGCAGTTCTTC.

The J gene is TRBJ1-4, the V gene TRBV4-3; the match to TRBD1 covers 9 bases. Germline V gene data show CDR1 as LGHNA and CDR2 as YSLEER. This CDR3 spans 15 amino acids. J gave up 7 bases and V 1 base, and 4 bases lay outside the gene matches. This CDR3 is CASSQGDRDIEKLFF. In DNA form, the CDR3 reads TGCGCCAGCAGCCAAGGGGACAGGGATATTGAAAAACTGTTTTTT.

This rearrangement joins TRBV18 to TRBJ2-3; D might be TRBD1 (6 bases). This CDR3 comprises 16 residues. Germline V gene sequence: CDR1 KGHSH, CDR2 LQKENI. Trimming pared 2 bases from V and 2 bases from J, leaving 14 bases between. The CDR3 sequence: CASSPVGATSTDTQYF. The CDR3 DNA reads TGTGCCAGCTCACCAGTGGGGGCGACCTCCACAGATACGCAGTATTTT.

The J gene is TRBJ1-1, the V gene TRBV20-1; D gene ambiguous. Germline loops: CDR1 DFQATT, CDR2 SNEGSKA (reference sequence). V shed 2 bases and J shed 7 bases, with 20 bases lying between them. This CDR3 has 15 amino acids. In DNA, the CDR3 is TGCAGTGCTAGAACCCTGGGTGGCAGCTTAAATGAAGCTTTCTTT. Translation: CSARTLGGSLNEAFF.

This clonotype was seen more than once but under ten times. The chain joins TRBV5-1 to TRBJ2-7; perhaps TRBD2 as D (6 bases). Trimming cost V 2 bases and J 4 bases, with 13 bases left between them. The germline CDR1 and CDR2 sequences are SGHRS and YFSETQ. This CDR3 comprises 14 residues. The CDR3 DNA is TGCGCCAGCAGCTTTAGCGGAGAAATTTACGAGCAGTACTTC. Amino acids: CASSFSGEIYEQYF.

The chain carries TRBV5-1 and TRBJ2-3; no clear D. Trimming removed 6 bases from V and 2 bases from J, with 16 bases in between. Germline CDR1 is SGHRS and CDR2 is YFSETQ. This CDR3 contains 15 residues. The CDR3 region is CASTLSPAATDTQYF. DNA of the CDR3: TGCGCCAGCACCCTCTCCCCAGCTGCCACAGATACGCAGTATTTT.

This clonotype came up many times. The chain uses TRBV7-2 and TRBJ2-3; D unclear. Germline CDR1 and CDR2: SGHTA and FQGNSA. CDR3 length equals 14 residues. V lost 5 bases to trimming and J lost 8 bases, with 17 bases between them. The CDR3 DNA reads as TGTGCCAGCAGCCCCGAATTACCGTCTGGTACGCAGTATTTT. This sequence encodes CASSPELPSGTQYF.

This clonotype was detected a few times. The CDR3 here is CASSQDLLERGYNEQFF. The CDR3 DNA reads as TGTGCCAGCAGCCAAGATCTTTTGGAGCGAGGGTACAATGAGCAGTTCTTC. The genes are TRBV4-2 and TRBJ2-1; D possibly corresponds to TRBD2 (5 bases). V was clipped by 0 bases and J by 4 bases, with 16 bases between them. Germline V CDR1 and CDR2: LGHNA, YNFKEQ. The CDR3 spans 17 residues.

There are a few counts of this clonotype. Written as DNA, the CDR3 is TGTGCCATCGGACCCCCTCCCCAGCATTTT. This gives the protein CAIGPPPQHF. This chain connects TRBV10-3 to TRBJ1-5; no definite D call. CDR1 ENHRY and CDR2 SYGVKD come from the germline V gene. The CDR3 totals 10 residues. V lost 8 bases, J lost 10 bases, and 9 bases lay in between.

This chain connects TRBV7-9 to TRBJ2-3; D is ambiguous. This CDR3 has 13 residues. Trimming left V 5 bases short and J 2 bases short, with 8 bases between. CDR1 SEHNR and CDR2 FQNEAQ come from the germline V gene (reference sequence). This chain's CDR3 is CASSMQVTDTQYF. The CDR3 coding sequence is TGTGCCAGCAGCATGCAGGTCACAGATACGCAGTATTTT.

The sample holds a few counts of this clonotype. This CDR3 is CASSRQLGDTQYF. The CDR3 bases are TGTGCCAGCAGCCGCCAGCTGGGAGATACGCAGTATTTT. J is TRBJ2-3 and V is TRBV3-1; D is ambiguous. This CDR3 is 13 amino acids long. V lost 4 bases and J lost 5, with 10 bases in between. Per germline, CDR1 LGHDT and CDR2 YNNKEL (reference sequence).

A word on this clonotype: This may be a read error: a much more frequent sequence differs by one nucleotide. This chain joins TRBV29-1 and TRBJ2-5, with D possibly being TRBD1 (5 bases). Judging by the DNA end, TRBJ2-1 fits better; the J call may be wrong. Germline V lookup: CDR1 SQVTM, CDR2 ANQGSEA. The length of the CDR3 is 12 residues. CDR3 in DNA: TGCAGCGTTTGGACATTCCAAGAGACCCAGTTCTTC. Translated: CSVWTFQETQFF.

J is TRBJ1-1 and V is TRBV7-9; 7 positions match TRBD1. V shed 5 bases and J 7 bases; nucleotides not matched to a gene: 7. Germline loops: CDR1 SEHNR, CDR2 FQNEAQ (reference sequence). The CDR3 contains 13 residues. This CDR3 reads CASSGQEPLEAFF. The CDR3 DNA sequence: TGTGCCAGCAGCGGACAGGAACCTCTTGAAGCTTTCTTT.

The CDR3 sequence: CASSFRQGANEQYF. CDR3 in DNA: TGTGCCAGCAGTTTTCGGCAGGGGGCAAACGAGCAGTACTTC. The rearrangement links TRBV12-3 or TRBV12-4 to TRBJ2-7, with 8 bases aligning to TRBD1. V shed 3 bases, J shed 5 bases, and the junction held 6 bases outside the gene matches. This CDR3 spans 14 amino acids.